This note documents a single TCR beta chain sequence. The authors ran a second PCR of roughly 7 to 11 cycles using a sample-barcoded 5' primer and a J-beta primer mix. TCRdb used MiXCR to reprocess the 5' RACE reads, holding one entry per CDR3 protein. The sample has around 1.7 million distinct CDR3 sequences, approximately 30% seen once. The V and J ends lost 5 bases and 6 bases respectively, with 18 bases between them. Germline V gene lookup returns CDR1 SEHNR and CDR2 FQNEAQ (reference sequence). The length of the CDR3 is 15 residues. This entry belongs to a study of blood T cells in healthy people across ages.

The J gene is TRBJ2-3, the V gene TRBV7-9, with a weak D call TRBD2 (5 bases). Material: blood. This sequence was found in a young woman in good health. The CDR3 sequence: CASSPGVSNTDTQYF. In DNA form, the CDR3 reads TGTGCCAGCAGCCCCGGGGTTTCTAACACGGATACGCAGTATTTT.